These 2 T cell receptor beta chains originate from one sample sequenced in a study of identifying expanded T cells in peripheral blood. The data were produced by immunoSEQ multiplex PCR, yet TCRdb's version contains in-frame clones alone and is incomplete. The data contain approximately 86,000 clones, around 83% of them singletons. The sample was blood. The receptors were gathered from a person aged 18 to 75 in good health.

This chain links TRBV19 with TRBJ2-1; D unresolved. Germline V lookup: CDR1 LNHDA, CDR2 SQIVND (reference sequence). The CDR3 runs 15 residues. V was shortened by 1 base and J by 0 bases, with 7 bases between the two germline ends. The CDR3 is CASSIGTSSYNEQFF. Here the CDR3 DNA reads TGTGCCAGTAGTATAGGCACGAGCTCCTACAATGAGCAGTTCTTC.

The chain carries TRBV7-9 and TRBJ2-7; D is undetermined. With 2 bases removed from V and 1 base from J, the gap between germline ends came to 6 bases. CDR1 is SEHNR and CDR2 is FQNEAQ in the germline V gene (reference sequence). The CDR3 length is 13 residues. The CDR3 loop reads CASSLFRSYEQYF. As DNA, the CDR3 is TGTGCCAGCAGCTTATTTCGATCCTACGAGCAGTACTTC. Drawing the rest from reference TRBV7-9 and TRBJ2-7, the complete variable domain is DTGVSQNPRHKITKRGQNVTFRCDPISEHNRLYWYRQTLGQGPEFLTYFQNEAQLEKSRLLSDRFSAERPKGSFSTLEIQRTEQGDSAMYLCASSLFRSYEQYFGPGTRLTVT.